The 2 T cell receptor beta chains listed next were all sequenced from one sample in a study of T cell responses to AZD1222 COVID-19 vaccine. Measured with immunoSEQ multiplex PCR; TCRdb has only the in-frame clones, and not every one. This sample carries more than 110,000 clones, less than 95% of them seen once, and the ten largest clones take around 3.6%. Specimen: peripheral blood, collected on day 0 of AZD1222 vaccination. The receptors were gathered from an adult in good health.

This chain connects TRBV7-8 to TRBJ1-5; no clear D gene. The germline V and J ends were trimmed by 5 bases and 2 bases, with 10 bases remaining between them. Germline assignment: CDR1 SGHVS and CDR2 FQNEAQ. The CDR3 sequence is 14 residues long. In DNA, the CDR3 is TGTGCCAGCAGCCATCAGAGGGGCAATCAGCCCCAGCATTTT. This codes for CASSHQRGNQPQHF.

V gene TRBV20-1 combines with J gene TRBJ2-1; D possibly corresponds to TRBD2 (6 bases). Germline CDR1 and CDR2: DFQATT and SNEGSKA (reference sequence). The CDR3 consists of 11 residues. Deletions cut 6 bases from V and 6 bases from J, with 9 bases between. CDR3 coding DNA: TGCAGTGCGGACGGGGGCAATGAGCAGTTCTTC. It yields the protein CSADGGNEQFF.